This T cell receptor (beta chain) is from a study of cytomegalovirus exposure and HLA in healthy donors. With 60 Vbeta and 13 Jbeta primers, the PCR was carried out. Method: immunoSEQ multiplex PCR; TCRdb's copy keeps in-frame clones and lacks some. The table lists about 250,000 clones, just over 70% of them singletons. This CDR3 has 11 residues. V was cut by 4 bases and J by 7 bases, with 7 bases left in between. CDR1 SNHLY and CDR2 FYNNEI come from the germline V gene. A note on this clone: Its antigen is currently unknown.

General study points: For cytomegalovirus status, the classifier reportedly gave diagnoses with high specificity and sensitivity.

This clonotype was obtained from a female donor in good health and CMV-seronegative. The sample consisted of PBMCs. The gene calls are TRBV2 and TRBJ1-2, with D hard to call. The CDR3 spells CASSVGSGYTF. The CDR3, as DNA: TGTGCCAGCAGTGTAGGGAGTGGCTACACCTTC. Together with reference TRBV2 and TRBJ1-2, the CDR3 gives the full variable domain: EPEVTQTPSHQVTQMGQEVILRCVPISNHLYFYWYRQILGQKVEFLVSFYNNEISEKSEIFDDQFSVERPDGSNFTLKIRSTKLEDSAMYFCASSVGSGYTFGSGTRLTVV.